This T cell receptor beta chain stems from a study of blood T cell repertoires in COVID-19. For the study at large: Material from acute and convalescent COVID-19 was sourced from the United States, Italy and Spain. T cells, B-cell-depleted T cells, or PBMCs provided the cDNA or gDNA that served as material.

Original analysis: Reference gene primers were amplified, and this amplification served to estimate nucleated cell counts. Assay: immunoSEQ multiplex PCR; the TCRdb copy retains only in-frame clones and omits some. V, J and clone size are those of that table, while D and trimming were read from the DNA. In the table there are 100,000 or so clones, 70% to 90% of which are singletons. Sequencing input: peripheral blood. The sequence was obtained from a human donor in a cohort sampled during active COVID-19.

The CDR3 sequence: CASSYAGWNEQFF. The CDR3 DNA reads as TGTGCCAGCAGTTACGCGGGGTGGAATGAGCAGTTCTTC. This rearrangement joins TRBV6-6 to TRBJ2-1; D perhaps matches TRBD2 (6 bases). The CDR3 is 13 residues long. Deletions cut 2 bases from V and 7 bases from J, with 9 bases between. CDR1 and CDR2 (germline): MNHNY, SVGAGI (reference sequence).